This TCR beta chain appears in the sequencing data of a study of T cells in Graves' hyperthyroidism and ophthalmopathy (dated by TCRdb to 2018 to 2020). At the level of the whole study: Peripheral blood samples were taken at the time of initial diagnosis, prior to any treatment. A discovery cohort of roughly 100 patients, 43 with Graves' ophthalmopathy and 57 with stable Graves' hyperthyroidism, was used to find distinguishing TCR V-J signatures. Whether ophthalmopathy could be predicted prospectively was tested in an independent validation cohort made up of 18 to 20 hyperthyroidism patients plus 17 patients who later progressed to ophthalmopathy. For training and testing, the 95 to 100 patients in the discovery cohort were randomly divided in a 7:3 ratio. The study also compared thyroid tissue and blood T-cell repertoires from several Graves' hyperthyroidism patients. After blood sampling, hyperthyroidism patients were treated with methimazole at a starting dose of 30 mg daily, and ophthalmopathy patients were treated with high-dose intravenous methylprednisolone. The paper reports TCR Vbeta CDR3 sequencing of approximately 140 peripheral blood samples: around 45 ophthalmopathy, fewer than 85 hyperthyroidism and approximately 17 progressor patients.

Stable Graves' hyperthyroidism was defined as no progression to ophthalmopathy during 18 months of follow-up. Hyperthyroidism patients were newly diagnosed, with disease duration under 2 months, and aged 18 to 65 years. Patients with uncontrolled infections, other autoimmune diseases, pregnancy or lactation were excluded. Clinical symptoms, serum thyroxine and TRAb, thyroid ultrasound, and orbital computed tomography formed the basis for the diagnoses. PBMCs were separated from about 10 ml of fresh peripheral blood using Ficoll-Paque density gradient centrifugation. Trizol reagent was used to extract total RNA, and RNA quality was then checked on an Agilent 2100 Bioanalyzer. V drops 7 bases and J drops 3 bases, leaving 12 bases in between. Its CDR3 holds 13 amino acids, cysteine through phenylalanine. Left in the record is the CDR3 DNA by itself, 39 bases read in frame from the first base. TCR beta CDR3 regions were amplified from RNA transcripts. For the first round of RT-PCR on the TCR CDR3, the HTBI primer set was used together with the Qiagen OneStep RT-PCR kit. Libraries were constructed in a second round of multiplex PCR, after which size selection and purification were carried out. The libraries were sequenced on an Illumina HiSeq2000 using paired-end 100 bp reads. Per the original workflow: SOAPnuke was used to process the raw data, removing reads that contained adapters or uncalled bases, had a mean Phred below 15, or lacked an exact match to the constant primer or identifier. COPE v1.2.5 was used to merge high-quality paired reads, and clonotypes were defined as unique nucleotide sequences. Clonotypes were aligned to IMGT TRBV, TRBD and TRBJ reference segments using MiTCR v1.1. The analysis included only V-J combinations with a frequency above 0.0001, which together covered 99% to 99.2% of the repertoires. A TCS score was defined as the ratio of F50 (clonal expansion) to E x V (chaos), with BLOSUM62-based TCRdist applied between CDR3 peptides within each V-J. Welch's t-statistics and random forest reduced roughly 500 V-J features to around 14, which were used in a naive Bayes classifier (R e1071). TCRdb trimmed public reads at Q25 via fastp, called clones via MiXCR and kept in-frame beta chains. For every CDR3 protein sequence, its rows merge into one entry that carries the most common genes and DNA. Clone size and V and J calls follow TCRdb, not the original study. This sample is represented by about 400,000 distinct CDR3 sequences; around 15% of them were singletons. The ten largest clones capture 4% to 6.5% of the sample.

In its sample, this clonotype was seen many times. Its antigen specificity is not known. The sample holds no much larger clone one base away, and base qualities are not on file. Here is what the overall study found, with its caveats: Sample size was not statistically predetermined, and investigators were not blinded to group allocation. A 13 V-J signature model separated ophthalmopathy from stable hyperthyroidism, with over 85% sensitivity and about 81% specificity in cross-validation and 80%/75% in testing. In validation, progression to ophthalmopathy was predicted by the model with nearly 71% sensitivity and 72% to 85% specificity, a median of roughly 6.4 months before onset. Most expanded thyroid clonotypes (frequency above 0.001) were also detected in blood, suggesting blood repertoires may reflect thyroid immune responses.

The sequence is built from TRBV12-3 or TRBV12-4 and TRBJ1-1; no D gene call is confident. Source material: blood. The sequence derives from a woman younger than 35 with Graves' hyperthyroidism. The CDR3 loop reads CASTSPADTEAFF. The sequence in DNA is TGTGCCAGCACCTCACCCGCGGACACTGAAGCTTTCTTT.